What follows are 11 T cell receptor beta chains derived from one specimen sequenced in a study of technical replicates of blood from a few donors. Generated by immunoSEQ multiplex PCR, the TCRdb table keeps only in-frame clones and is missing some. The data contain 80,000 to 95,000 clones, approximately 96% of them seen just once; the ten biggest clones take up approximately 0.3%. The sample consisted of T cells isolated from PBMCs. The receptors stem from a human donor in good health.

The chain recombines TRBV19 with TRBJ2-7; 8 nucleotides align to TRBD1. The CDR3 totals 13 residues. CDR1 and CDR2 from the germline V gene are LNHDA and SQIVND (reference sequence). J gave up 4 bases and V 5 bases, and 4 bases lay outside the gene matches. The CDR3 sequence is CASSGQGGYEQYF. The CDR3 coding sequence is TGTGCCAGTAGTGGACAGGGTGGGTACGAGCAGTACTTC.

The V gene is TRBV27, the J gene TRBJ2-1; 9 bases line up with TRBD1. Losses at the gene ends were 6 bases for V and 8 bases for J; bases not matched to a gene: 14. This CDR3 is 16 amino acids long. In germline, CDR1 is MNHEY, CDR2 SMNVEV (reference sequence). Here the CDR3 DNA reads TGTGCCAGCAGCCAGGGAGGGACAGGGTGGCTCGATGAGCAGTTCTTC. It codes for CASSQGGTGWLDEQFF.

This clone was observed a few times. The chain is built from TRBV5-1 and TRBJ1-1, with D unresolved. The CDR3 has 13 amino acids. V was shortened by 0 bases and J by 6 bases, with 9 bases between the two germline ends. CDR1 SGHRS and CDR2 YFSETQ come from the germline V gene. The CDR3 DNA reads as TGCGCCAGCAGCTTGGCCTTGCGGTCTGAAGCTTTCTTT. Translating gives CASSLALRSEAFF. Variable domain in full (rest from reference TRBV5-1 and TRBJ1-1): KAGVTQTPRYLIKTRGQQVTLSCSPISGHRSVSWYQQTPGQGLQFLFEYFSETQRNKGNFPGRFSGRQFSNSRSEMNVSTLELGDSALYLCASSLALRSEAFFGQGTRLTVV.

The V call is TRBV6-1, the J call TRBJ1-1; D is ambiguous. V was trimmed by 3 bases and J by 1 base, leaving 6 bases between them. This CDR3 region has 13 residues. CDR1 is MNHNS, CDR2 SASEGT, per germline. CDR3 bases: TGTGCCAGCAGTGAGATCAGGAACACTGAAGCTTTCTTT. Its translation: CASSEIRNTEAFF.

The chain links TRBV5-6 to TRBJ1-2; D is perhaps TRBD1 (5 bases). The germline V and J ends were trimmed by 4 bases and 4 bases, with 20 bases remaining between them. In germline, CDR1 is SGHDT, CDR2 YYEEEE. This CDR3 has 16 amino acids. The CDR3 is CASSTSMGGTLYGYTF. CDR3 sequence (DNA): TGTGCCAGCAGCACGAGTATGGGGGGGACCCTCTATGGCTACACCTTC.

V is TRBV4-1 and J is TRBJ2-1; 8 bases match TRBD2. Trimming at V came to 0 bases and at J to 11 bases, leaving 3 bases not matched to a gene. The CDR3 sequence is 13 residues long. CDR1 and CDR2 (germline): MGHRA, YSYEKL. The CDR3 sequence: CASSQEAGVQQFF. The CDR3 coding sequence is TGCGCCAGCAGCCAAGAAGCGGGAGTTCAGCAGTTCTTC.

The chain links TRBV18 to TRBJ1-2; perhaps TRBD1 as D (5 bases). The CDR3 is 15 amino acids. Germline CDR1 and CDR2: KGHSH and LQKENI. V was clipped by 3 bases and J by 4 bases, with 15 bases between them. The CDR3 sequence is CASSPLGEGTYGYTF. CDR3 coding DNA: TGTGCCAGCTCACCGTTGGGGGAGGGGACCTATGGCTACACCTTC.

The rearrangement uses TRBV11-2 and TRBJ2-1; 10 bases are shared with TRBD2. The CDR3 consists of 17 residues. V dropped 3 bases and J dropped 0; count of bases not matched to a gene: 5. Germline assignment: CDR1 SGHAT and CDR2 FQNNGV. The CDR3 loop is CASSFTSGASSYNEQFF. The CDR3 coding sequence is TGTGCCAGCAGCTTTACTAGCGGGGCAAGCTCCTACAATGAGCAGTTCTTC. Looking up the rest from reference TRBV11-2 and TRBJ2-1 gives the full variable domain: EAGVAQSPRYKIIEKRQSVAFWCNPISGHATLYWYQQILGQGPKLLIQFQNNGVVDDSQLPKDRFSAERLKGVDSTLKIQPAKLEDSAVYLCASSFTSGASSYNEQFFGPGTRLTVL.

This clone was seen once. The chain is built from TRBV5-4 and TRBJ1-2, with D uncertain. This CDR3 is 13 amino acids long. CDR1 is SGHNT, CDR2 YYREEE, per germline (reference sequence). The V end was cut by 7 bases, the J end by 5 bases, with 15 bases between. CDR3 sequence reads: CASSLISLYGYTF. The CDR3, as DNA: TGTGCCAGCTCCCTTATTTCGTTATATGGCTACACCTTC.

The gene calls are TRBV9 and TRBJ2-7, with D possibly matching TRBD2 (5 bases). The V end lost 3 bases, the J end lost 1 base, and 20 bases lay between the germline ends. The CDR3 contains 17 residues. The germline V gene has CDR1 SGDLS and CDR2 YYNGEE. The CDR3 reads CASSGREGSKGSYEQYF. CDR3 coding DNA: TGTGCCAGCAGCGGACGTGAGGGCTCTAAGGGTTCCTACGAGCAGTACTTC.

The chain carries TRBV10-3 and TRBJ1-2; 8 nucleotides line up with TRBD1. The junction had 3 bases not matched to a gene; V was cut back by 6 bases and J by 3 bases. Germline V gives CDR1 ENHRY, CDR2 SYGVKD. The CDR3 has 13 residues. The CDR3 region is CAIRKGQDYGYTF. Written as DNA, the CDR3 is TGTGCCATCAGAAAGGGACAGGACTATGGCTACACCTTC.